This TCR beta chain was recorded in a study of cytotoxic CD8 clonotypes in ibrutinib-treated CLL (dated by TCRdb to about 2021). In the study overall: The cohort had about a dozen relapsed/refractory and under 16 treatment-naive patients; approximately 18 were IGHV unmutated. Partial responses were observed in about 24 patients and complete responses in 2; after a median follow-up of about 69 months, remission was maintained in around 14 patients and progression was observed in some twelve. The response samples were drawn at a median of roughly twelve months into treatment, with a range of about 6 to 40 months. An average of about 250,000 productive templates and approximately 90,000 productive rearrangements was obtained per sample. Longitudinal samples were obtainable from about 30% of the 86 participants in the trial. Cryopreserved peripheral blood mononuclear cells were collected before treatment, at response, and at either disease progression or sustained remission. Every sample from remission and from progressive disease was obtained while the patients were still on ibrutinib.

The sample's time point, from its label and the paper: approximately eleven months on ibrutinib. For TCR beta library preparation, about 2 micrograms of genomic DNA was extracted from cryopreserved PBMCs. High-throughput TCR beta sequencing was performed on longitudinal blood samples from CLL patients receiving ibrutinib monotherapy. Patients were enrolled in a phase 2 open-label single-center ibrutinib monotherapy trial. On a MiSeq, deep resolution sequencing aimed for a depth between 1 in 1 million and 1 in 200,000 T cells, with each clonotype covered roughly 10x on average. The immunoSEQ hsTCRB Kit was used to generate TCR beta libraries. In the source study's methods: Data were analyzed with ImmunoSEQ Data Assistant and ImmunoSEQ Analyzer, with V, D and J genes assigned per IMGT definitions. Clonality, with values ranging from 0 to 1, was calculated as one minus the normalized Shannon entropy of productive rearrangement frequencies. Only overrepresented clonotypes making up at least 0.05% of each patient's repertoire were included in the public clonotype analysis. Around 13 age-matched healthy donor repertoires from immuneACCESS were used as controls for clonality. Here the immuneACCESS table is served through TCRdb, limited to in-frame sequences with V and J called. Missing clones are a known gap in these copies; in checked studies unresolved V genes cover under half, and the rest lacks a known reason. For V, J and clone size, that table is used; D and trimming come from the DNA. The sample profile shows around 160,000 clones; about 80% of them were found once. The ten most abundant clones make up about 1.9% of the sample.

General study outcomes and caveats: Public clonotypes were found to be uncommon and were observed to contract or remain stable during treatment; the increase in clonality was shown to reflect expansion of private clonotypes at ibrutinib response. At baseline, clonality was higher than in age-matched healthy donors and showed a strong correlation with circulating CD8+ T-cell counts. Sampling times were not matched between patients in sustained remission and patients whose disease was progressing, and lymph node repertoires were not examined. At ibrutinib response clonality went up, during sustained remission it held steady, and at progression it dropped back toward baseline.

Many counts were recorded for this clone. Its antigen is not yet known. The record has no base qualities; no much larger clone is one base away. The sample contains more than one DNA sequence encoding this CDR3. The material sequenced was PBMCs, taken after 12 months of ibrutinib treatment. This clonotype originated in a human donor with chronic lymphocytic leukemia.

The CDR3 loop reads CASSPGQPNQPQHF. The DNA reads as follows: TGTGCCAGCTCACCGGGACAGCCCAATCAGCCCCAGCATTTT. The chain joins TRBV18 to TRBJ1-5, with TRBD1 matching 7 junction bases. Looking up the germline V gene yields CDR1 KGHSH and CDR2 LQKENI. V and J are trimmed by 3 bases and 3 bases, and the gene matches miss 2 bases of the junction. The CDR3 has 14 amino acids, counting the end cysteine and phenylalanine. Only the CDR3 part of the read is kept: 42 bases, read in frame from the first base.